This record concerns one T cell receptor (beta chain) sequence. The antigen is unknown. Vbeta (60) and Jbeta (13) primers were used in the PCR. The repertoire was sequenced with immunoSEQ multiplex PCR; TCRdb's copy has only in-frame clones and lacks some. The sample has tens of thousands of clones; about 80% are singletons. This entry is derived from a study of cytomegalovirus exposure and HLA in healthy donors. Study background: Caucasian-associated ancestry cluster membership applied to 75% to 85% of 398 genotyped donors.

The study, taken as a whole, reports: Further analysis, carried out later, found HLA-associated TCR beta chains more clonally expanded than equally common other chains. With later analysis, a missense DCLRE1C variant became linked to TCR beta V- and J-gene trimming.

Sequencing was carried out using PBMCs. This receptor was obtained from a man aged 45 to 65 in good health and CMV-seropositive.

The CDR3 region is CASSLGRGTYNSPLHF. The CDR3 DNA follows: TGTGCCAGCAGCTTAGGCCGGGGGACTTATAATTCACCCCTCCACTTT. The rearrangement links TRBV7-9 to TRBJ1-6; perhaps TRBD1 as D (5 bases). Germline lookup yields CDR1 SEHNR and CDR2 FQNEAQ (reference sequence). Trimming pared 1 base from V and 4 bases from J, leaving 11 bases between. CDR3 length: 16 residues.